This T cell receptor (beta chain) derives from a study of blood T cell repertoires in COVID-19. Whole-study context: Acute and convalescent COVID-19 specimens originated in the United States, Italy and Spain. T cells, B-cell-depleted T cells, or PBMCs provided the cDNA or gDNA that served as material.

Original data processing: From reference gene primer amplification, estimates of nucleated cell counts were derived. Some clones are missing from TCRdb's copy, which holds only in-frame ones; the method was immunoSEQ multiplex PCR. V and J calls and clone size are copied from that table; D and trimming were computed from the DNA. The profile shows about 360,000 clones, 85% to 90% of them singletons. This clone has a handful of counts. The germline CDR1 and CDR2 sequences are GTSNPN and SVGIG (reference sequence). The V gene lost 3 bases and the J gene lost 12 bases, with 15 bases spanning the gap. This CDR3 spans 13 amino acids.

The chain employs TRBV30 and TRBJ1-6, with D unresolved. Specimen: peripheral blood. The TCR comes from a human donor in a cohort sampled during active COVID-19. CDR3 DNA: TGTGCCTGGAGCCCTAGACCGGGTGAACCCCTCCACTTT. Its translation: CAWSPRPGEPLHF.